What follows is one T cell receptor beta chain and its context. The record originates from a study of PD-1 blockade in classical Hodgkin lymphoma. Profiling relied on immunoSEQ multiplex PCR, and the TCRdb table lists in-frame clones only, not all of them. The table lists about 24,000 clones, roughly nine tenths of them singletons, with about 0.5% in the top ten. The CDR3 totals 19 residues. The sample's time point: newly diagnosed, previously untreated cHL patient sample. Magnetic depletion of unwanted cells isolated CD4+ T cells from thawed PBMCs. The sequenced sample consisted of CD4+ T cells from blood. This TCR came from a human donor with classical Hodgkin lymphoma. The J gene is TRBJ2-6, the V gene TRBV21-1. TRBV21-1 is reported as a pseudogene. CDR3 nucleotide sequence: TGTGCCAGCAGCAAAGCCGGCTGGGGGACCAGCTCTGGGGCCAACGTCCTGACTTTC. Translated, it gives CASSKAGWGTSSGANVLTF.